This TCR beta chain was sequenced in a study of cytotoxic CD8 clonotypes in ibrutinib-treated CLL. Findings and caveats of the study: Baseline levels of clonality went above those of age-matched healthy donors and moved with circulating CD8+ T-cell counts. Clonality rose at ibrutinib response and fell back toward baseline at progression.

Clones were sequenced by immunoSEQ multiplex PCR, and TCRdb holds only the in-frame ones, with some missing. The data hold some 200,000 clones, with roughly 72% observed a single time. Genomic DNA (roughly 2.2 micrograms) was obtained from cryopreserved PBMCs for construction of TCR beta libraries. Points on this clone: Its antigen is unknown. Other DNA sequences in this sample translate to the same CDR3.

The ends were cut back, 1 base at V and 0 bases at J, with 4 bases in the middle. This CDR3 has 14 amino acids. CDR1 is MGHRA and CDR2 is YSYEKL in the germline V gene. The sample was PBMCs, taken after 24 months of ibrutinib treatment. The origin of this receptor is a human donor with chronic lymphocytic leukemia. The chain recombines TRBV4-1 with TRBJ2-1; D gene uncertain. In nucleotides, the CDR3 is TGCGCCAGCAGCCAAGGCGACTCCTACAATGAGCAGTTCTTC. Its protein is CASSQGDSYNEQFF.